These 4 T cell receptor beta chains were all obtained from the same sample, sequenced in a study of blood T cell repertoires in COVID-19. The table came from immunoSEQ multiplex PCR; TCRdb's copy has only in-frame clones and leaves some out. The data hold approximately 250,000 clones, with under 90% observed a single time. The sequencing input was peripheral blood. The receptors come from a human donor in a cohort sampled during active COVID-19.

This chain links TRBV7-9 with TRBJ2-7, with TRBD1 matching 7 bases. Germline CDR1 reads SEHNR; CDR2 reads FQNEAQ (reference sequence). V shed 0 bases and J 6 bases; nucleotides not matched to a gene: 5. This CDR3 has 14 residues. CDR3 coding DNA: TGTGCCAGCAGCTTAGCAGGGGGCACGGGCGAGCAGTACTTC. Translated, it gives CASSLAGGTGEQYF.

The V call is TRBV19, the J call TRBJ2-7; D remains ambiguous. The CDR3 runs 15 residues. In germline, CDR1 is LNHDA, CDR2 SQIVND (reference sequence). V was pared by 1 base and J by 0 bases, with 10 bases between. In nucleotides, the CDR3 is TGTGCCAGTAGTATAGGGCAGGCGAGCTCCTACGAGCAGTACTTC. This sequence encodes CASSIGQASSYEQYF.

The CDR3 DNA reads as TGTGCCAGCAGCCCAATCGGGAGGGCCTGGAATGAGCAGTTCTTC. This translates into CASSPIGRAWNEQFF. The chain couples TRBV7-9 to TRBJ2-1; the match to TRBD2 covers 8 bases. After removal of 5 bases from V and 7 bases from J, the junction contained 10 bases not matched to a gene. Germline V gene lookup returns CDR1 SEHNR and CDR2 FQNEAQ (reference sequence). This CDR3 is 15 amino acids long. The complete variable domain, with remaining parts taken from reference TRBV7-9 and TRBJ2-1, reads DTGVSQNPRHKITKRGQNVTFRCDPISEHNRLYWYRQTLGQGPEFLTYFQNEAQLEKSRLLSDRFSAERPKGSFSTLEIQRTEQGDSAMYLCASSPIGRAWNEQFFGPGTRLTVL.

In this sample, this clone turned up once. The CDR3: CSVEYRKETQYF. CDR3 in DNA: TGCAGCGTTGAATACAGGAAAGAGACCCAGTACTTC. The V and J genes are TRBV29-1 and TRBJ2-5, with D possibly matching TRBD1 (5 bases). The germline V and J ends were trimmed by 2 bases and 3 bases, with 7 bases remaining between them. The V gene's germline CDR1 is SQVTM and CDR2 ANQGSEA. The CDR3 covers 12 residues. Together with reference TRBV29-1 and TRBJ2-5, the CDR3 gives the full variable domain: SAVISQKPSRDICQRGTSLTIQCQVDSQVTMMFWYRQQPGQSLTLIATANQGSEATYESGFVIDKFPISRPNLTFSTLTVSNMSPEDSSIYLCSVEYRKETQYFGPGTRLLVL.